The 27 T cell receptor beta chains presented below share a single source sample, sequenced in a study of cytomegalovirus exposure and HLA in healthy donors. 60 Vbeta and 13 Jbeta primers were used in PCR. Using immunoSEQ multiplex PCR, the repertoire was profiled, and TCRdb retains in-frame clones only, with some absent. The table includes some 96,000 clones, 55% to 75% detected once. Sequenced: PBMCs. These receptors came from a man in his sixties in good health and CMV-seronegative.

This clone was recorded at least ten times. The CDR3 here is CASSEGRSPLHF. In DNA form, the CDR3 reads TGCGCCAGCAGTGAGGGGAGATCACCCCTCCACTTT. The chain joins TRBV10-1 to TRBJ1-6; D is undetermined. The CDR3 sequence is 12 residues long. V was pared by 2 bases and J by 10 bases, with 6 bases between. Germline lookup yields CDR1 WNHNN and CDR2 SYGVQD (reference sequence).

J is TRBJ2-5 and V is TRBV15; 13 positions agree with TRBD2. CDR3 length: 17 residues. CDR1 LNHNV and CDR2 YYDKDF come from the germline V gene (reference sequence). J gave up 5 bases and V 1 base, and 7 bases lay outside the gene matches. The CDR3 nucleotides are TGTGCCACCAGCAGAGCAAGGACTAGCGGGAGTGCGGAGACCCAGTACTTC. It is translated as CATSRARTSGSAETQYF. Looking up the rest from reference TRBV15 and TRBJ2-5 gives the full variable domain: DAMVIQNPRYQVTQFGKPVTLSCSQTLNHNVMYWYQQKSSQAPKLLFHYYDKDFNNEADTPDNFQSRRPNTSFCFLDIRSPGLGDTAMYLCATSRARTSGSAETQYFGPGTRLLVL.

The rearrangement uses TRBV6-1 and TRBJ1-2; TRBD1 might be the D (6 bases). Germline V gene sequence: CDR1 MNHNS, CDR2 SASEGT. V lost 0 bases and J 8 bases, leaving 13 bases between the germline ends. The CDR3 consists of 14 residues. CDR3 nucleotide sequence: TGTGCCAGCAGTGAAGCCAGGAGGGGGGGAGGCTACACCTTC. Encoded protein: CASSEARRGGGYTF.

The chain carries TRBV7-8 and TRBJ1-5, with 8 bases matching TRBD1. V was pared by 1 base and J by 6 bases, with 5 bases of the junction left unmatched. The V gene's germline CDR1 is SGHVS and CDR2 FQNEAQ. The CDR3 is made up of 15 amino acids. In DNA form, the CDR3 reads TGTGCCAGCAGCTTAGGCTCTACAGGGGGTCAGCCCCAGCATTTT. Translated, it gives CASSLGSTGGQPQHF.

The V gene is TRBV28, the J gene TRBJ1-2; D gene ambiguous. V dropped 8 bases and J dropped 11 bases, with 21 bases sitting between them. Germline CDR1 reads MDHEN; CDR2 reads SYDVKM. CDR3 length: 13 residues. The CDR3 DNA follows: TGTGCCAGCCTATATCCGTCGGGGTGGGCTTACACCTTC. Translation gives CASLYPSGWAYTF.

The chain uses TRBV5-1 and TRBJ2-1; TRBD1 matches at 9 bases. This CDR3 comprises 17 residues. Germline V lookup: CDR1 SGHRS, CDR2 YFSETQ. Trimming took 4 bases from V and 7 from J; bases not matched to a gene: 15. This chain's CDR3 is CASSRPSGQGFGNEQFF. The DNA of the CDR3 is TGCGCCAGCAGCCGACCCTCGGGACAGGGTTTCGGGAATGAGCAGTTCTTC.

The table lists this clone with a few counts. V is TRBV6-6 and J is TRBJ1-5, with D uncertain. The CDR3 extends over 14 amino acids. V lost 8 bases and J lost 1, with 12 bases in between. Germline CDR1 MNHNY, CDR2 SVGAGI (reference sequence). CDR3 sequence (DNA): TGTGCCAGCGGGGAGGGTTTAAGCAATCAGCCCCAGCATTTT. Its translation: CASGEGLSNQPQHF.

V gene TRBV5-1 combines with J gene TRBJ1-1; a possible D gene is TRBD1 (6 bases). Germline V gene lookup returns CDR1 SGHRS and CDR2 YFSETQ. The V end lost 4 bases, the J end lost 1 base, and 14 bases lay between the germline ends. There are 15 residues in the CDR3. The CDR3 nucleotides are TGCGCCAGCAGCCCGCAACAACAGGGGAACACTGAAGCTTTCTTT. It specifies CASSPQQQGNTEAFF.

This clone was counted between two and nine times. Written as DNA, the CDR3 is TGTGCCAGCAGCCCGTTAGCGGGAGAGCCCGAGCAGTACTTC. Translated: CASSPLAGEPEQYF. This rearrangement joins TRBV5-6 to TRBJ2-7; 9 bases are shared with TRBD2. V shed 4 bases, J shed 6 bases, and the junction held 8 bases outside the gene matches. The CDR3 runs 14 residues. Germline CDR1 reads SGHDT; CDR2 reads YYEEEE.

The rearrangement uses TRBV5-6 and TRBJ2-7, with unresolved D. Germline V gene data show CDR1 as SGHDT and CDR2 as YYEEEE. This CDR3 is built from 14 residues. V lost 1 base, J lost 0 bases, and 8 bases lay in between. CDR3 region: CASSLLADSYEQYF. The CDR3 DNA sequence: TGTGCCAGCAGCTTGTTGGCAGACTCCTACGAGCAGTACTTC.

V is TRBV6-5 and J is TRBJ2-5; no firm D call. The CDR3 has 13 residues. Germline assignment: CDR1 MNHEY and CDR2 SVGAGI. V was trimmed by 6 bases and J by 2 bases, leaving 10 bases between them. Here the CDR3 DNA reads TGTGCCAGCAGCCGGAGAGGTCAAGAGACCCAGTACTTC. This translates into CASSRRGQETQYF.

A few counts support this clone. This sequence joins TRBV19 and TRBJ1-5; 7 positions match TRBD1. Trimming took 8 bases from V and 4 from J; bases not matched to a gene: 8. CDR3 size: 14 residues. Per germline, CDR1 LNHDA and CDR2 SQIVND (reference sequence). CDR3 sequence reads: CASLQGRKNQPQHF. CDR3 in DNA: TGTGCCAGTTTACAGGGGCGCAAAAATCAGCCCCAGCATTTT. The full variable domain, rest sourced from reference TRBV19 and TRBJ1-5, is DGGITQSPKYLFRKEGQNVTLSCEQNLNHDAMYWYRQDPGQGLRLIYYSQIVNDFQKGDIAEGYSVSREKKESFPLTVTSAQKNPTAFYLCASLQGRKNQPQHFGDGTRLSIL.

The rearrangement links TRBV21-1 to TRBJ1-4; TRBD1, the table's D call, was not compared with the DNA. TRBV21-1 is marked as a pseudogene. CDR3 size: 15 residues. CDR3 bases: TGTGCCAGCAGCAAACAGACAGATAATAATGAAAAACTGTTTTTT. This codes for CASSKQTDNNEKLFF.

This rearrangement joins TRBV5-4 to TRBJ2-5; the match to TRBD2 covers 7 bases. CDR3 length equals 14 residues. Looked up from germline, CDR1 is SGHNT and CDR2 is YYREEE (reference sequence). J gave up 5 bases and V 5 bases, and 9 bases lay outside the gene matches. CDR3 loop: CASRRAGEKETQYF. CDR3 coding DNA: TGTGCCAGCAGGCGTGCGGGAGAGAAGGAGACCCAGTACTTC.

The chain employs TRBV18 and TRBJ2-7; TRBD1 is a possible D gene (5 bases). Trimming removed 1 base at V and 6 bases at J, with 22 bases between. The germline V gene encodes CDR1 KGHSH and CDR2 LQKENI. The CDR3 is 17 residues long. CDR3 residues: CASSPLSQGGFQVEQYF. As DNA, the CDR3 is TGTGCCAGCTCACCACTTAGCCAGGGTGGTTTTCAGGTCGAGCAGTACTTC. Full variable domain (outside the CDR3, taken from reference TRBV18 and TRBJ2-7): NAGVMQNPRHLVRRRGQEARLRCSPMKGHSHVYWYRQLPEEGLKFMVYLQKENIIDESGMPKERFSAEFPKEGPSILRIQQVVRGDSAAYFCASSPLSQGGFQVEQYFGPGTRLTVT.

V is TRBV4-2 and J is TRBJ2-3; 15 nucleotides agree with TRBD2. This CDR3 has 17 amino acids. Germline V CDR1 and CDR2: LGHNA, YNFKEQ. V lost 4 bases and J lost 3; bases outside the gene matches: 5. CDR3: CASSRGLAGGRTDTQYF. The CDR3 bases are TGTGCCAGCAGCCGGGGACTAGCGGGAGGAAGAACAGATACGCAGTATTTT.

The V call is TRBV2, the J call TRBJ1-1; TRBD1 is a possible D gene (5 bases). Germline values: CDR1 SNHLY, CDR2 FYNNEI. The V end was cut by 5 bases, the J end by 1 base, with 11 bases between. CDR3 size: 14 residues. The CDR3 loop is CASSLSRGNTEAFF. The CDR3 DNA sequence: TGTGCCAGCAGTCTAAGTAGGGGGAACACTGAAGCTTTCTTT.

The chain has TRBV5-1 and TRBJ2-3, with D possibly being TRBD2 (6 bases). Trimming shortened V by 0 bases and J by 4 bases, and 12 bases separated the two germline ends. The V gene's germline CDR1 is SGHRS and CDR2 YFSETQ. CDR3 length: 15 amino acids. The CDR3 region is CASSLVGPGADTQYF. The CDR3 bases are TGCGCCAGCAGCTTGGTAGGACCGGGGGCAGATACGCAGTATTTT.

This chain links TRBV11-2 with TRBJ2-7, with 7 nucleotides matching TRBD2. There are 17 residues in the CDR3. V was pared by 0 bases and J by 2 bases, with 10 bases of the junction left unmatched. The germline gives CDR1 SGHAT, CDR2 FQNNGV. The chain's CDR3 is CASSLEGRGGSPYEQYF. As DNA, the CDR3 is TGTGCCAGCAGCTTAGAGGGACGGGGAGGGAGTCCCTACGAGCAGTACTTC. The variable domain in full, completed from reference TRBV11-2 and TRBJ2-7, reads EAGVAQSPRYKIIEKRQSVAFWCNPISGHATLYWYQQILGQGPKLLIQFQNNGVVDDSQLPKDRFSAERLKGVDSTLKIQPAKLEDSAVYLCASSLEGRGGSPYEQYFGPGTRLTVT.

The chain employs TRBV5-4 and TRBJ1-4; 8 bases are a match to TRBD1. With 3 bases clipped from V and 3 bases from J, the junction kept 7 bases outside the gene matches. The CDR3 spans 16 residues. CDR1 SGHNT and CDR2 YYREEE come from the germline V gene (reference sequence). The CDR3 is CASSSNGQGSNEKLFF. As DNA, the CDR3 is TGTGCCAGCAGCTCTAACGGACAGGGATCTAATGAAAAACTGTTTTTT.

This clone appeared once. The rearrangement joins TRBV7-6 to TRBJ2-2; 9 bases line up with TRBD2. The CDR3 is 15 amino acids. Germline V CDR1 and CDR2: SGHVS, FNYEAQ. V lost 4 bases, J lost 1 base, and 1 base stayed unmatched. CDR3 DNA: TGTGCCAGCAGCTCGCGGGGGGGGAACACCGGGGAGCTGTTTTTT. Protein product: CASSSRGGNTGELFF.

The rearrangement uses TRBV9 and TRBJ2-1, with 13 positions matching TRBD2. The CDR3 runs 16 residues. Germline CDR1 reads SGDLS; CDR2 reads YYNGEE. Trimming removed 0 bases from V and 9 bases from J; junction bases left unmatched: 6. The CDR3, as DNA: TGTGCCAGCAGCGTAGGTGGGACTAGCGGGGTACCTGAGCAGTTCTTC. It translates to CASSVGGTSGVPEQFF.

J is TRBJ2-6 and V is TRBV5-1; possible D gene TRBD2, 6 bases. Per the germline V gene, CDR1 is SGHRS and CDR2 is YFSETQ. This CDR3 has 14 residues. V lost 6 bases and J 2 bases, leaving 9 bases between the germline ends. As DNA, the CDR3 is TGCGCCAGCACTTCGGGGGCTGGGGCCAACGTCCTGACTTTC. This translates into CASTSGAGANVLTF. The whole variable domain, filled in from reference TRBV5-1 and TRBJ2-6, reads KAGVTQTPRYLIKTRGQQVTLSCSPISGHRSVSWYQQTPGQGLQFLFEYFSETQRNKGNFPGRFSGRQFSNSRSEMNVSTLELGDSALYLCASTSGAGANVLTFGAGSRLTVL.

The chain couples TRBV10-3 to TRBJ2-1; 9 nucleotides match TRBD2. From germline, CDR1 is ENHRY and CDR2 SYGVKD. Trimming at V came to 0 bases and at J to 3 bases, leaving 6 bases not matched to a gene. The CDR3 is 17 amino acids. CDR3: CAISESAGTSIYNEQFF. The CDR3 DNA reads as TGTGCCATCAGTGAGTCGGCGGGGACTAGCATCTACAATGAGCAGTTCTTC.

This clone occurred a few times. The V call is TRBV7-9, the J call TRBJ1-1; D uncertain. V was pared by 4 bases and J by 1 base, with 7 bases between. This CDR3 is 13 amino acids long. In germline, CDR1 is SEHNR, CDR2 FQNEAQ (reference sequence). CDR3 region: CASSYEGNTEAFF. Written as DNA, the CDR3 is TGTGCCAGCAGCTATGAGGGGAACACTGAAGCTTTCTTT.

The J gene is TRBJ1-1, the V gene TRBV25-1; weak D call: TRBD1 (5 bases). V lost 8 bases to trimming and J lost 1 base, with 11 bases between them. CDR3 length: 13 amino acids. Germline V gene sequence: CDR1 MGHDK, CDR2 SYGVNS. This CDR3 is CASAGQANTEAFF. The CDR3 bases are TGTGCCAGCGCCGGACAAGCGAACACTGAAGCTTTCTTT.

CDR3 sequence (DNA): TGCGCCAGCAGCCCCGACGCACTAGCGGGAGCAGATACGCAGTATTTT. Protein product: CASSPDALAGADTQYF. The J gene is TRBJ2-3, the V gene TRBV5-1; 11 bases are a match to TRBD2. CDR1 is SGHRS, CDR2 YFSETQ, per germline. This CDR3 has 16 residues. Unmatched junction bases numbered 8, after V lost 4 bases and J lost 4 bases.